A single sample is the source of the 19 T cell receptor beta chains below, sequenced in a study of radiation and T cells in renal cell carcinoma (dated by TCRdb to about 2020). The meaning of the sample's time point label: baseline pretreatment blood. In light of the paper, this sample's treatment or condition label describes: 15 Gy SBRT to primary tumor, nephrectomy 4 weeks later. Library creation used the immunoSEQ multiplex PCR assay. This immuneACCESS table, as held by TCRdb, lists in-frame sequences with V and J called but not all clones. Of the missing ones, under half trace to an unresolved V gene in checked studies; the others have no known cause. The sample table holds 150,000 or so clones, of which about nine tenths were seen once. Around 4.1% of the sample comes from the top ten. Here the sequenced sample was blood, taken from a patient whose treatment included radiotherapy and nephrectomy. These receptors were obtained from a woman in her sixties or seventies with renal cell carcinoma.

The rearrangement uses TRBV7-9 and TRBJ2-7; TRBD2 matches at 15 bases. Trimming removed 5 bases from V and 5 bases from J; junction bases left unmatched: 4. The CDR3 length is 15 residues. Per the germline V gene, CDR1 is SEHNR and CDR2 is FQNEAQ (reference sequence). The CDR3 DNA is TGTGCCAGCAGCCCCGGACTAGCGGGGGGGCACGAGCAGTACTTC. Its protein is CASSPGLAGGHEQYF.

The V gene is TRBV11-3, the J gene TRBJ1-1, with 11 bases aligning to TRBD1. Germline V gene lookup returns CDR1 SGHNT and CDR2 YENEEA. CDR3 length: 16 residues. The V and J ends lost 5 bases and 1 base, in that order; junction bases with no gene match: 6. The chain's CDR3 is CASSPWGQGGNTEAFF. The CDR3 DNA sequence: TGTGCCAGCAGCCCATGGGGACAGGGGGGGAACACTGAAGCTTTCTTT.

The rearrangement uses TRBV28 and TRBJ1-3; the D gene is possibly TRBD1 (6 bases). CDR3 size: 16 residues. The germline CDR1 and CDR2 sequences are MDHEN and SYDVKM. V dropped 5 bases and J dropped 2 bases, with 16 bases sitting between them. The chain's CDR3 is CASSRRGVDPGNTIYF. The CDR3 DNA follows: TGTGCCAGCAGTAGGAGGGGGGTGGACCCTGGAAACACCATATATTTT.

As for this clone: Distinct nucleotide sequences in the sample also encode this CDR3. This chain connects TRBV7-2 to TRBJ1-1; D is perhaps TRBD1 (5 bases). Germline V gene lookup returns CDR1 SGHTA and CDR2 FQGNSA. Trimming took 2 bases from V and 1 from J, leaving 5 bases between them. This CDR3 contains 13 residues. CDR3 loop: CASSLQGNTEAFF. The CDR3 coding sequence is TGTGCCAGCAGCTTACAGGGGAACACTGAAGCTTTCTTT.

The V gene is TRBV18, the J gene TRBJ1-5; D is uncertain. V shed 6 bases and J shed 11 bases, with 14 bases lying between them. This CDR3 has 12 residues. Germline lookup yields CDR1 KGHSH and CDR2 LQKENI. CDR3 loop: CASSQNDKSQHF. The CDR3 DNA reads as TGTGCCAGCTCGCAAAACGATAAATCCCAGCATTTT.

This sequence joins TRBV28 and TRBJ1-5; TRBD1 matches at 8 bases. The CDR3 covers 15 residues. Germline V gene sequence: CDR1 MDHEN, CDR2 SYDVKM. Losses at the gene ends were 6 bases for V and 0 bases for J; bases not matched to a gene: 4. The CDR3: CASRRTGHSNQPQHF. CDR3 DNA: TGTGCCAGCAGGCGGACAGGGCATAGCAATCAGCCCCAGCATTTT.

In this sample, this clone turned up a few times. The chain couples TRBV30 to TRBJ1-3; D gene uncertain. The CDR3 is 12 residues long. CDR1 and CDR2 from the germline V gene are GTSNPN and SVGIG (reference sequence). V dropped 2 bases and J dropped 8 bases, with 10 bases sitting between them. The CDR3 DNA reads TGTGCCTGGAGTTCCGGGGTGGACACCATATATTTT. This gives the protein CAWSSGVDTIYF.

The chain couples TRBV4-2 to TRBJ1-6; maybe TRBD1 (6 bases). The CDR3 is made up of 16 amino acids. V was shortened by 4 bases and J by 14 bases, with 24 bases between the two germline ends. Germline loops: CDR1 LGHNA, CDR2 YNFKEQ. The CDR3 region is CASSPNEDSAYLALHF. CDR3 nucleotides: TGTGCCAGCAGCCCTAACGAGGACAGCGCCTATCTAGCCCTCCACTTT.

In DNA form, the CDR3 reads TGTGCCAGCAGCTTGGGACAGGGGGTTATTAATGAAAAACTGTTTTTT. This codes for CASSLGQGVINEKLFF. This chain uses TRBV7-9 with TRBJ1-4, with 11 positions matching TRBD1. Germline values: CDR1 SEHNR, CDR2 FQNEAQ (reference sequence). There are 16 residues in the CDR3. V gave up 3 bases and J gave up 4 bases; unmatched junction bases: 4.

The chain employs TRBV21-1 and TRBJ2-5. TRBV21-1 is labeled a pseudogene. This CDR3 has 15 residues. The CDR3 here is CASSSIHRWEETQYF. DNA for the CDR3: TGTGCCAGCAGTTCAATACATCGCTGGGAAGAGACCCAGTACTTC.

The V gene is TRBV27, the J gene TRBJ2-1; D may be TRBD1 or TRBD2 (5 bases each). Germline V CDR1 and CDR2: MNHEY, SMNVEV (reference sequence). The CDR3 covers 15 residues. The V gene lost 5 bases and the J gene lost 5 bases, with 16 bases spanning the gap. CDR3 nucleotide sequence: TGTGCCAGCAGTCGGTTGAGGGGTTTTAACAATGAGCAGTTCTTC. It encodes CASSRLRGFNNEQFF.

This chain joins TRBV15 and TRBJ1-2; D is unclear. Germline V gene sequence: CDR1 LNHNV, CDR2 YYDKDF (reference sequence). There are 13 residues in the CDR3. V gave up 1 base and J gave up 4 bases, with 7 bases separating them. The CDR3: CATSRGDAYGYTF. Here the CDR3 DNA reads TGTGCCACCAGCAGAGGGGATGCCTATGGCTACACCTTC. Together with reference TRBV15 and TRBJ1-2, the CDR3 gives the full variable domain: DAMVIQNPRYQVTQFGKPVTLSCSQTLNHNVMYWYQQKSSQAPKLLFHYYDKDFNNEADTPDNFQSRRPNTSFCFLDIRSPGLGDTAMYLCATSRGDAYGYTFGSGTRLTVV.

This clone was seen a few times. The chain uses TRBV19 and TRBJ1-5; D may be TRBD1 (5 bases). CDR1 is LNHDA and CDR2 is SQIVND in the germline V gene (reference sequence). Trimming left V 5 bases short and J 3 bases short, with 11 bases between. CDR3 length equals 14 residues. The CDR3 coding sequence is TGTGCCAGTAGTTCAGCAGGGACCAATCAGCCCCAGCATTTT. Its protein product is CASSSAGTNQPQHF.

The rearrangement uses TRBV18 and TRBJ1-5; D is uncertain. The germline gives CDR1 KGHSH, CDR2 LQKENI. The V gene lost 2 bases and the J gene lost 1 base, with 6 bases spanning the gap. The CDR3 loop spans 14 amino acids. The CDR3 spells CASSPTSSNQPQHF. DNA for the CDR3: TGTGCCAGCTCACCAACCAGCAGCAATCAGCCCCAGCATTTT. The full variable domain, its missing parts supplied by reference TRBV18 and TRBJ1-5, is NAGVMQNPRHLVRRRGQEARLRCSPMKGHSHVYWYRQLPEEGLKFMVYLQKENIIDESGMPKERFSAEFPKEGPSILRIQQVVRGDSAAYFCASSPTSSNQPQHFGDGTRLSIL.

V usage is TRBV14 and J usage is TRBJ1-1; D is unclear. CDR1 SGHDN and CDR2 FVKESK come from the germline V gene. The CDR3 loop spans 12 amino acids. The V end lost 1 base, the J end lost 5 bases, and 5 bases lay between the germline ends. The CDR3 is CASSQGRTEAFF. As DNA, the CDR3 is TGTGCCAGCAGCCAAGGACGAACTGAAGCTTTCTTT.

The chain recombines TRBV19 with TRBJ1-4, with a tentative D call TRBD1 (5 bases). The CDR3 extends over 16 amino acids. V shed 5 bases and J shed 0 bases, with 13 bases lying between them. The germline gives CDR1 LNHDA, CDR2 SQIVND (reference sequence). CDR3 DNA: TGTGCCAGTAGTTCAGGGAGACAGACAACTAATGAAAAACTGTTTTTT. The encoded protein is CASSSGRQTTNEKLFF.

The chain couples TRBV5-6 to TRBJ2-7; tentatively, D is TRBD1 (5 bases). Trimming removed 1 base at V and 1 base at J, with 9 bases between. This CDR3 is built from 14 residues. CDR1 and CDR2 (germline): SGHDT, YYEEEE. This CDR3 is CASSLITGSYEQYF. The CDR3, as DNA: TGTGCCAGCAGCTTGATAACAGGTTCCTACGAGCAGTACTTC. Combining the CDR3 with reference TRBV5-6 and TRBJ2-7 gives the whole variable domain DAGVTQSPTHLIKTRGQQVTLRCSPKSGHDTVSWYQQALGQGPQFIFQYYEEEERQRGNFPDRFSGHQFPNYSSELNVNALLLGDSALYLCASSLITGSYEQYFGPGTRLTVT.

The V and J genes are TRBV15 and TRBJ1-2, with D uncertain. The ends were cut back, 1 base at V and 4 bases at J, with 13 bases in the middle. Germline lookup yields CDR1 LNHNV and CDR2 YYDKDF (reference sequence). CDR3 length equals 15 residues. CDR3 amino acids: CATSRGSGLPYGYTF. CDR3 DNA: TGTGCCACCAGCAGAGGGTCGGGCTTGCCCTATGGCTACACCTTC.

Written as DNA, the CDR3 is TGTGCCAGCAGCTTAGGGGCGAACATTCAGTACTTC. This codes for CASSLGANIQYF. This sequence joins TRBV7-8 and TRBJ2-4; unclear D gene. Trimming took off 1 base at V and 7 bases at J, with 5 bases between the two ends. The germline gives CDR1 SGHVS, CDR2 FQNEAQ. CDR3 length: 12 residues.